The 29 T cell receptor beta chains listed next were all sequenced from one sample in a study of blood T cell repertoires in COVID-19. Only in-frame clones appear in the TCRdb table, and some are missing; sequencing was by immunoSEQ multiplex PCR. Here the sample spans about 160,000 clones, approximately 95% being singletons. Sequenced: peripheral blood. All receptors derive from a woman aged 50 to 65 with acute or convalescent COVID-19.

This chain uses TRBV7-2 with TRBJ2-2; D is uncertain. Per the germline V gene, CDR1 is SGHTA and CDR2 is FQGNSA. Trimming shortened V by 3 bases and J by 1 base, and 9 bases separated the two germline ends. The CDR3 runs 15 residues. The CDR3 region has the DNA TGTGCCAGCAGCTTGACTCCTGGGAACACCGGGGAGCTGTTTTTT. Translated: CASSLTPGNTGELFF.

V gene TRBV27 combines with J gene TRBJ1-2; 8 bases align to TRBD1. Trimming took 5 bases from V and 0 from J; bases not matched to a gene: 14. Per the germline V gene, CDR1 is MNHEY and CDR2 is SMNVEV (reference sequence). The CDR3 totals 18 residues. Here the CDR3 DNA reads TGTGCCAGCAGTCGGTTTCTCGAGGCAGGGGGCTCTAACTATGGCTACACCTTC. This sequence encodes CASSRFLEAGGSNYGYTF.

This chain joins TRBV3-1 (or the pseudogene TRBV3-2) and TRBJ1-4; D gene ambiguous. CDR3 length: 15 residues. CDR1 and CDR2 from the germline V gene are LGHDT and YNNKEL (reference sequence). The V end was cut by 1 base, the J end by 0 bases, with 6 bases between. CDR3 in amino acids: CASSQVPATNEKLFF. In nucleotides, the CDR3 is TGTGCCAGCAGCCAAGTCCCAGCAACTAATGAAAAACTGTTTTTT.

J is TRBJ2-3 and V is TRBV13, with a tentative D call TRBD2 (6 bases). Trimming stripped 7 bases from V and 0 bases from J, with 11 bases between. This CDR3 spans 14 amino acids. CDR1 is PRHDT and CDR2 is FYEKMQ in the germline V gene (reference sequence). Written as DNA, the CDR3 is TGTGCCAGCAACGAGGGGACTAGCACAGATACGCAGTATTTT. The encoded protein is CASNEGTSTDTQYF.

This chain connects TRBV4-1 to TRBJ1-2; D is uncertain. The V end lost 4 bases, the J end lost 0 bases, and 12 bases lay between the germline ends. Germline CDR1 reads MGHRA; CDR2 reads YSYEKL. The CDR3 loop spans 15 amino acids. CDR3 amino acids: CASSLHDTANYGYTF. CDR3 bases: TGCGCCAGCAGCCTCCACGACACAGCTAACTATGGCTACACCTTC.

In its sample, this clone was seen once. CDR3: CASSRIQASYGYTF. For the CDR3, the DNA is TGTGCCAGCAGCCGTATACAGGCGTCCTATGGCTACACCTTC. This chain connects TRBV6-2 or TRBV6-3 to TRBJ1-2; possible D gene TRBD1, 5 bases. V shed 6 bases and J shed 4 bases, with 15 bases lying between them. Germline values: CDR1 MNHEY, CDR2 SVGEGT. This CDR3 spans 14 amino acids.

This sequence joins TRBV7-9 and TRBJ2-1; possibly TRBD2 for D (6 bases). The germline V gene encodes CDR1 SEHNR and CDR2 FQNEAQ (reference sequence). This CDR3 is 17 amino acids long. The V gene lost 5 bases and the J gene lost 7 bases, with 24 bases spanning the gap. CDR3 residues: CASSPLWGESVGNEQFF. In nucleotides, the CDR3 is TGTGCCAGCAGCCCCCTTTGGGGGGAGTCCGTCGGGAATGAGCAGTTCTTC.

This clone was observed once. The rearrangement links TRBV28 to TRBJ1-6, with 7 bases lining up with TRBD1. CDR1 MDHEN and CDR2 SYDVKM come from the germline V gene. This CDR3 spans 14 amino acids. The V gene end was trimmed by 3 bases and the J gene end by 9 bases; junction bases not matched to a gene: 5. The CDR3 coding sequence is TGTGCCAGCAGTTTTCCAGGGGGAAGTTCACCCCTCCACTTT. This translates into CASSFPGGSSPLHF.

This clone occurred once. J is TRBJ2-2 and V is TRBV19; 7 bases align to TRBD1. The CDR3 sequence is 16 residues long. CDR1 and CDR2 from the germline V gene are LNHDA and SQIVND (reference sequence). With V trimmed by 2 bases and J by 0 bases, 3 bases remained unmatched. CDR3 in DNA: TGTGCCAGTAGTATAAGGGGACAGACGAACACCGGGGAGCTGTTTTTT. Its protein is CASSIRGQTNTGELFF.

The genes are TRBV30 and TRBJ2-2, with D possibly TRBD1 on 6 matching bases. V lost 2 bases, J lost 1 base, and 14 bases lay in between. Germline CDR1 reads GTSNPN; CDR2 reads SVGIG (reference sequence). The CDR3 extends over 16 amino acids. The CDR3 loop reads CAWSPGHRLNTGELFF. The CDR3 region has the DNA TGTGCCTGGAGTCCGGGACACAGATTGAACACCGGGGAGCTGTTTTTT.

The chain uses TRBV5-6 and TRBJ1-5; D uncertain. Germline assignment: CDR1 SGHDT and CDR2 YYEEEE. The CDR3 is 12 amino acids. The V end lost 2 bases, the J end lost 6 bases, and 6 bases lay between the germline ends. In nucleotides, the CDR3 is TGTGCCAGCAGCTTATACGGTCAGCCCCAGCATTTT. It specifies CASSLYGQPQHF.

The CDR3 sequence is CAWSVGLAEETQYF. CDR3 nucleotides: TGTGCCTGGAGTGTAGGGCTAGCCGAAGAGACCCAGTACTTC. V is TRBV30 and J is TRBJ2-5; D might be TRBD2 (5 bases). This CDR3 region has 14 residues. Germline V gene lookup returns CDR1 GTSNPN and CDR2 SVGIG (reference sequence). Between the trimmed V and J ends, which lost 0 bases and 3 bases, there was a span of 11 bases.

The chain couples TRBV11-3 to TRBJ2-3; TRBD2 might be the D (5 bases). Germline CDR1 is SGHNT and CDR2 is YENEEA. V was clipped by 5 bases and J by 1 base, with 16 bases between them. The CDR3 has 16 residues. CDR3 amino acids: CASSPRYPGGTDTQYF. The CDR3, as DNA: TGTGCCAGCAGCCCCCGATACCCCGGGGGCACAGATACGCAGTATTTT.

The CDR3 spells CASSPTLAGVTEQYF. The DNA of the CDR3 is TGTGCCAGCAGTCCTACCCTAGCGGGAGTAACCGAGCAGTACTTC. V usage is TRBV28 and J usage is TRBJ2-7, with 10 bases aligning to TRBD2. There are 15 residues in the CDR3. V gave up 5 bases and J gave up 6 bases; unmatched junction bases: 10. In germline, CDR1 is MDHEN, CDR2 SYDVKM.

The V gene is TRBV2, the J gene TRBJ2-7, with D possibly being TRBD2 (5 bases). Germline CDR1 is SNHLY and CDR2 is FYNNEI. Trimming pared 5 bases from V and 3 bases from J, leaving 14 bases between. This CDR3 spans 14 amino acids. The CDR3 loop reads CASSPDYSYYEQYF. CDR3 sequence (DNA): TGTGCCAGCAGTCCCGACTACTCCTACTACGAGCAGTACTTC.

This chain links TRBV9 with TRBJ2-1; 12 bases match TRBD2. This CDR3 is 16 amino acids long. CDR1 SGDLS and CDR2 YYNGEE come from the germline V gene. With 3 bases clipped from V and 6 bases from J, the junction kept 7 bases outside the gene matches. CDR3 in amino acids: CASSADPSGGANEQFF. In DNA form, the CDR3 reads TGTGCCAGCAGCGCCGATCCTAGCGGGGGGGCCAATGAGCAGTTCTTC.

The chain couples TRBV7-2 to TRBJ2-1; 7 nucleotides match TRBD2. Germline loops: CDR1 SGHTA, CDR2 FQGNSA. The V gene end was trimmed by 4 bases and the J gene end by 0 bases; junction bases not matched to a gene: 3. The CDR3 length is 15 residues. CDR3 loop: CASSSSGNSYNEQFF. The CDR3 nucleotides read TGTGCCAGCAGCTCGAGCGGGAACTCCTACAATGAGCAGTTCTTC.

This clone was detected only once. This chain's CDR3 is CATSDPRGLKYNEQFF. Written as DNA, the CDR3 is TGTGCCACCAGTGATCCCAGGGGGCTGAAGTACAATGAGCAGTTCTTC. V usage is TRBV24-1 and J usage is TRBJ2-1; 8 bases are a match to TRBD1. Germline CDR1 is KGHDR and CDR2 is SFDVKD. V lost 3 bases to trimming and J lost 4 bases; unmatched junction nucleotides: 7. This CDR3 is 16 amino acids long.

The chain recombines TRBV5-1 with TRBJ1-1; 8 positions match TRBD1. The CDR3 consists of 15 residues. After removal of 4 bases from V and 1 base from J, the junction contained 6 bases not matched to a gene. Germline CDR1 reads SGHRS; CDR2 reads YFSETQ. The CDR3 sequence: CASSLRQGKNTEAFF. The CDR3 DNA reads TGCGCCAGCAGCCTTCGACAGGGGAAGAACACTGAAGCTTTCTTT. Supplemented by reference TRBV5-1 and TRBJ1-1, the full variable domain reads KAGVTQTPRYLIKTRGQQVTLSCSPISGHRSVSWYQQTPGQGLQFLFEYFSETQRNKGNFPGRFSGRQFSNSRSEMNVSTLELGDSALYLCASSLRQGKNTEAFFGQGTRLTVV.

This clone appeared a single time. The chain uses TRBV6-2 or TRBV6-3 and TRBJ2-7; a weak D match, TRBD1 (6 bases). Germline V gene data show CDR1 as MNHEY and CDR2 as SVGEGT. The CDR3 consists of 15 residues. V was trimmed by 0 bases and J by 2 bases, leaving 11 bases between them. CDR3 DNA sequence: TGTGCCAGCAGTTACTCCTGGGACACTACCTACGAGCAGTACTTC. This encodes CASSYSWDTTYEQYF.

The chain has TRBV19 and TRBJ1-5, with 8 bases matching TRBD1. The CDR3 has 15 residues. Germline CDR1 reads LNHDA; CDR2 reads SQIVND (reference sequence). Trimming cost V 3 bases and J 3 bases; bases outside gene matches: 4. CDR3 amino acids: CASSMGQEFNQPQHF. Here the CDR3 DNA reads TGTGCCAGTAGTATGGGACAGGAGTTCAATCAGCCCCAGCATTTT.

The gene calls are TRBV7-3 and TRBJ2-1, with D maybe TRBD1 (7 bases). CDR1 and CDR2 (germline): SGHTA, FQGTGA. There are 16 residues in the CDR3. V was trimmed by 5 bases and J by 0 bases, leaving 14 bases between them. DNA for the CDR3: TGTGCCAGCAGCCGGGGGACAGTAAGCTCCTACAATGAGCAGTTCTTC. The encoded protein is CASSRGTVSSYNEQFF.

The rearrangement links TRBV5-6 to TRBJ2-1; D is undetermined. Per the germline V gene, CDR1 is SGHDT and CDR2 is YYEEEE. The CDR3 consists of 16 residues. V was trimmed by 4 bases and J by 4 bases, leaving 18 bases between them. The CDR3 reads CASSLEYRAGYNEQFF. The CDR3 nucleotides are TGTGCCAGCAGCCTAGAATATCGAGCCGGATACAATGAGCAGTTCTTC.

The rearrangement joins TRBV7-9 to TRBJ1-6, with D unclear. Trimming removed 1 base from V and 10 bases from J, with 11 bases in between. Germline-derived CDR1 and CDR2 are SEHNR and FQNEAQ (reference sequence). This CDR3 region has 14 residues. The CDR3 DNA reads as TGTGCCAGCAGCTTAGTTATGGCGGGGTCACCCCTCCACTTT. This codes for CASSLVMAGSPLHF. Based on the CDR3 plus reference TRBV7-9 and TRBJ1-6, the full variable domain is DTGVSQNPRHKITKRGQNVTFRCDPISEHNRLYWYRQTLGQGPEFLTYFQNEAQLEKSRLLSDRFSAERPKGSFSTLEIQRTEQGDSAMYLCASSLVMAGSPLHFGNGTRLTVT.

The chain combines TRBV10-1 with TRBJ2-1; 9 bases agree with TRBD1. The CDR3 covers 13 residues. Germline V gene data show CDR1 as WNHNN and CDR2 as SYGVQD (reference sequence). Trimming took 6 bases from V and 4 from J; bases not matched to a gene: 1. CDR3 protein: CASSGQGYNEQFF. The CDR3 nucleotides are TGCGCCAGCAGCGGACAGGGGTACAATGAGCAGTTCTTC.

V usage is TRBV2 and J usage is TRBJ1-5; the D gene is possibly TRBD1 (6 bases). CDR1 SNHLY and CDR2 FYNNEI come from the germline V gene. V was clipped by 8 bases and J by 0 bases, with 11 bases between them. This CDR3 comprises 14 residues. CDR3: CASGGDDSNQPQHF. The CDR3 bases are TGTGCCAGCGGGGGCGACGATAGCAATCAGCCCCAGCATTTT. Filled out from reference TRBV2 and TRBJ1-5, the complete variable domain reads EPEVTQTPSHQVTQMGQEVILRCVPISNHLYFYWYRQILGQKVEFLVSFYNNEISEKSEIFDDQFSVERPDGSNFTLKIRSTKLEDSAMYFCASGGDDSNQPQHFGDGTRLSIL.

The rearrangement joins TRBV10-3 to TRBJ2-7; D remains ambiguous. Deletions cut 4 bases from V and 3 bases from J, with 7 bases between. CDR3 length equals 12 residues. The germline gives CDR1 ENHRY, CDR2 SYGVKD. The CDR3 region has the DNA TGTGCCATCAGTGGGGCCAACTACGAGCAGTACTTC. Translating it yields CAISGANYEQYF.

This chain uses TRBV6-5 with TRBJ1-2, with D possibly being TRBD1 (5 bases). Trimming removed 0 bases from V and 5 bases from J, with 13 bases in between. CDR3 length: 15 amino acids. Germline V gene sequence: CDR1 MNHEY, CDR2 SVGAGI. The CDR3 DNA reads TGTGCCAGCAGTTACTCGCTGGGGACTCCTTATGGCTACACCTTC. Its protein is CASSYSLGTPYGYTF.

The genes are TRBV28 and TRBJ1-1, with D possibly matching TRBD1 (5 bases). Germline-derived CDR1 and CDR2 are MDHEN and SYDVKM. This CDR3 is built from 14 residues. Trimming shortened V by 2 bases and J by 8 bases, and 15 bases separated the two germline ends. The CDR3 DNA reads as TGTGCCAGCAGTTTAGGTTCAGGGTGGGCCGAAGCTTTCTTT. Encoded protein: CASSLGSGWAEAFF.